This T cell receptor (beta chain) was documented in a study of vaccination effects on CD4 cells after COVID-19. Whole-study results and caveats: Vaccine- and infection-induced clones showed marked clonal contraction late following vaccination.

From germline, CDR1 is SGDLS and CDR2 YYNGEE. Trimming pared 4 bases from V and 3 bases from J, leaving 4 bases between. CDR3 length: 11 amino acids. Only in-frame clones appear in the TCRdb table, and some are missing; sequencing was by immunoSEQ multiplex PCR. The table lists about 27,000 clones, about four fifths of them singletons. The ViraFEST assay expanded antigen-specific CD4+ T cells with viral peptide pools before sequencing. Researchers isolated CD4+ T cells once 9 to 11 days of culture had elapsed. Participants got two doses of BNT162b2 or mRNA-1273 vaccine. Recipients of the vaccine had no prior SARS-CoV-2 infection and negative nucleocapsid antibodies. A word on this clone: What it recognizes is unknown.

The chain is built from TRBV9 and TRBJ1-1, with unresolved D. The clonotype was recovered from a human donor who received a COVID-19 vaccine. Some clones in this sample may be carry-over from other donors' samples. The sample was CD4+ T cells from PBMCs cultured with HCoV-NL63 spike peptides, taken after COVID-19 vaccination. The CDR3 here is CASSPHTEAFF. In nucleotides, the CDR3 is TGTGCCAGCAGCCCCCACACTGAAGCTTTCTTT.